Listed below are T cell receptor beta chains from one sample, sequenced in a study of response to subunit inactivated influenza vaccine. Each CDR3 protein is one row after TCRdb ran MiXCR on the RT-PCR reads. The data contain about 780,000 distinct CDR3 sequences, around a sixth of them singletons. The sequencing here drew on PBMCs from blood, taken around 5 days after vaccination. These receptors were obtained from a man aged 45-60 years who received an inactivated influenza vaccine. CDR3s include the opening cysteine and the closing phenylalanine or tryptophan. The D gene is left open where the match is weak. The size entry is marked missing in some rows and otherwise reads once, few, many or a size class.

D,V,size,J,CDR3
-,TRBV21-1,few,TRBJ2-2,CASSTRTQGWTGELFF
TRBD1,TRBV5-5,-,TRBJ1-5,CASSGGGGVDQPQHF
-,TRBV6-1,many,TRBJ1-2,CASISRYFGYGYTF
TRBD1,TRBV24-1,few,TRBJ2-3,CATSETGDSDTQYF
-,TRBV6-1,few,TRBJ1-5,CASGGQPQHF
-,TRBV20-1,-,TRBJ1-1,CSASRDTNTEAFF
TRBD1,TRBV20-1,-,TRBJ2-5,CSAETGVRETQYF
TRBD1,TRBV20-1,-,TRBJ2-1,CSAPHGTGVYNEQFF
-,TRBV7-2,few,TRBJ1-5,CASSLAPNSNQPQHF
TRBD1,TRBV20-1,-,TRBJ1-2,CSATSDRAGGYTF
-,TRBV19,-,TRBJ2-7,CASSMPTNYEQYF
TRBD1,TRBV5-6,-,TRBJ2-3,CASSGQGVPDTQYF
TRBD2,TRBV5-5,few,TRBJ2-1,CASSSRGGRVNEQFF
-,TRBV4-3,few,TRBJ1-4,CASSHLAATNEKLFF
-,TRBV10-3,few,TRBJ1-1,CAISDRPGAEAFF
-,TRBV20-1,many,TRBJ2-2,CSARDRGNTGELFF
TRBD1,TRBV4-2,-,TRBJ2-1,CASSQERGTGFLRYEQFF
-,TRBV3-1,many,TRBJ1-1,CASSLLGANTEAFF